This T cell receptor beta chain was documented in a study of cytomegalovirus exposure and HLA in healthy donors. Trimming shortened V by 2 bases and J by 2 bases, and 11 bases separated the two germline ends. Germline V gene sequence: CDR1 SGHRS, CDR2 YFSETQ. The CDR3 spans 15 residues. 60 Vbeta and 13 Jbeta primers were used in PCR. Repertoires were generated with immunoSEQ multiplex PCR, while TCRdb's copy carries only in-frame clones and drops some. Among roughly 160,000 clones, under 85% were seen once, and the ten largest hold about 1.5%. With respect to this clone: Its specificity is unknown.

Whole-study results and caveats: A later analysis linked a missense DCLRE1C variant to TCR beta V- and J-gene trimming. Because they were indistinguishable, some V segments, including TRBV6-2 and TRBV6-3, were excluded. Roughly uniform depth of sequencing across donors was assumed in presence/absence analyses.

The chain carries TRBV5-1 and TRBJ2-1; a weak D match, TRBD1 (6 bases). The sample comprised PBMCs. The TCR was taken from a woman in her thirties in good health and CMV-seronegative. CDR3 residues: CASSLRDKAYNEQFF. The CDR3 DNA reads as TGCGCCAGCAGCTTACGGGACAAAGCCTACAATGAGCAGTTCTTC.